This T cell receptor (beta chain) stems from a study of blood T cell repertoires in COVID-19. About the study: COVID-19 samples collected from the United States, Italy and Spain covered acute and convalescent phases. Nucleic acid was either cDNA or gDNA, and it came from T cells, B-cell-depleted T cells, or PBMCs.

V gave up 7 bases and J gave up 2 bases; unmatched junction bases: 1. CDR3 length: 13 amino acids. The V gene's germline CDR1 is LNHNV and CDR2 YYDKDF (reference sequence). Per the study methods: Amplifying reference gene primers gave estimates of nucleated cell counts. Clones were read by immunoSEQ multiplex PCR, and TCRdb kept only the in-frame ones, dropping some. The DNA gave D and trimming, while V, J and clone size come from that table. The sample includes roughly 300,000 clones, roughly nine tenths of them seen just once. Input material: peripheral blood. This chain links TRBV15 with TRBJ2-7; 11 bases fit TRBD2. This sequence was found in a young man who had recovered from COVID-19. This CDR3 is CATMTSGTYEQYF. CDR3 bases: TGTGCCACCATGACTAGCGGGACCTACGAGCAGTACTTC.